The T cell receptor beta chain described here comes from a study of cytomegalovirus exposure and HLA in healthy donors. Trimming stripped 2 bases from V and 3 bases from J, with 8 bases between. Germline V gene data show CDR1 as SGHNT and CDR2 as YYREEE (reference sequence). The CDR3 extends over 14 amino acids. 60 Vbeta and 13 Jbeta primers were used in PCR. Here immunoSEQ multiplex PCR was the method, and the copy in TCRdb shows in-frame clones only, minus some. The sample yields 200,000 or so clones, approximately 79% seen once. Sequencing was done on a sample of PBMCs. The chain carries TRBV5-4 and TRBJ2-2; no clear D gene. The clonotype comes from a man aged 18 to 30 in good health and CMV-seronegative. The CDR3 nucleotides read TGTGCCAGCAGCTTAGTCTCAGACACCGGGGAGCTGTTTTTT. Translated: CASSLVSDTGELFF.